This entry concerns a single T cell receptor (beta chain). Its antigen remains unknown. TCRdb re-called the reads with MiXCR, one entry per CDR3 protein. The sample yields roughly 110,000 distinct CDR3 sequences, roughly 31% seen once. Germline V lookup: CDR1 MNHEY, CDR2 SMNVEV (reference sequence). V gave up 3 bases and J gave up 6 bases, with 15 bases separating them. The CDR3 runs 15 residues. This sample was taken from a study of T cell repertoires in cytomegalovirus infection. In the study overall: The authors used CMV epitopes that were HLA-C-restricted (recently identified) and HLA-B-restricted (well studied). Public TCR beta signatures indicated both CMV infection and matching HLA type. General study points: Carriers of CMV and the relevant HLA type were discriminated by public TCR beta frequency. Clonotype analysis showed dominance of the ex vivo response by HLA-C-restricted CMV-specific TCR beta clonotypes.

Sequences were derived from CD8+ T cells from cultured PBMCs, sampled from culture after CMV antigen stimulation. The J gene is TRBJ1-5, the V gene TRBV27; D is possibly TRBD1 (5 bases). The TCR comes from a human donor in good health (CMV status not recorded). Some clones in this sample may be carry-over from other donors' samples. The CDR3 reads CASSFLGGAGQPQHF. The CDR3 DNA follows: TGTGCCAGCAGTTTTTTGGGGGGAGCGGGTCAGCCCCAGCATTTT.